This T cell receptor beta chain was profiled in a study of cytomegalovirus exposure and HLA in healthy donors. Study-level information: From HLA-typed donors, an early data release held some 80 million unique TCRs. Study-wide findings and caveats: Some V segments, TRBV6-2 and TRBV6-3 among them, were indistinguishable and were therefore excluded.

PCR primers comprised 60 Vbeta and 13 Jbeta primers. TCRdb's table, derived via immunoSEQ multiplex PCR, lists solely in-frame clones and lacks some. The sample includes about 64,000 clones. This CDR3 comprises 16 residues. Trimming cost V 4 bases and J 3 bases, with 18 bases left between them. Per the germline V gene, CDR1 is MNHEY and CDR2 is SMNVEV (reference sequence). Remarks on this clone: Its specificity is not known.

V gene TRBV27 combines with J gene TRBJ1-2, with a tentative D call TRBD1 (6 bases). Input material: PBMCs. The receptor's source is a woman aged 18-29 years in good health and CMV-seronegative. For the CDR3, the DNA is TGTGCCAGCAGTTCCTTCTCGCGAGGGGGAGACTATGGCTACACCTTC. Its translation: CASSSFSRGGDYGYTF.